Presented here are 12 T cell receptor beta chains from one specimen sequenced in a study of siplizumab effects on memory and regulatory T cells. TCRdb keeps only in-frame clones here, not all; method: immunoSEQ multiplex PCR. This table has roughly 100,000 clones, approximately 93% appearing once. Material for sequencing was Tregs sorted from blood. These receptors were obtained from a human donor in good health.

About this clone itself: Other DNA sequences in this specimen translate into the identical CDR3. The rearrangement joins TRBV21-1 to TRBJ2-7; no check of the table's D call, TRBD2, against the DNA was made. TRBV21-1 counts as a pseudogene. CDR3 length: 14 amino acids. The DNA for the CDR3 is TGTGCCAGCAGTTTCACTAGCGGTACCTACGAGCAGTACTTC. Translating gives CASSFTSGTYEQYF.

V and J are TRBV7-3 and TRBJ2-2; TRBD2 might be the D (6 bases). CDR3 length: 15 residues. V was pared by 5 bases and J by 6 bases, with 16 bases between. Germline CDR1 SGHTA, CDR2 FQGTGA. CDR3 bases: TGTGCCAGCAGCCCACGGGACTTCGGGGCCGGGGAGCTGTTTTTT. Translated: CASSPRDFGAGELFF. Full variable domain (remainder filled in from reference TRBV7-3 and TRBJ2-2): GAGVSQTPSNKVTEKGKYVELRCDPISGHTALYWYRQSLGQGPEFLIYFQGTGAADDSGLPNDRFFAVRPEGSVSTLKIQRTERGDSAVYLCASSPRDFGAGELFFGEGSRLTVL.

The chain recombines TRBV30 with TRBJ1-1, with a possible D match to TRBD1 (5 bases). The germline gives CDR1 GTSNPN, CDR2 SVGIG (reference sequence). V was clipped by 3 bases and J by 1 base, with 12 bases between them. The CDR3 is made up of 14 amino acids. Here the CDR3 reads CAWRWGGSNTEAFF. The CDR3 DNA reads as TGTGCCTGGAGATGGGGGGGATCGAACACTGAAGCTTTCTTT.

This chain's CDR3 is CASRNSGRALGETQYF. Here the CDR3 DNA reads TGTGCCAGTAGGAACAGCGGGAGGGCCCTCGGAGAGACCCAGTACTTC. V gene TRBV19 combines with J gene TRBJ2-5; TRBD2 matches 10 bases. The CDR3 spans 16 residues. Germline V gene sequence: CDR1 LNHDA, CDR2 SQIVND (reference sequence). J lost 4 bases, V lost 6 bases, and 11 bases had no gene match.

The chain combines TRBV7-9 with TRBJ2-1; D is unclear. V gave up 4 bases and J gave up 2 bases, with 15 bases separating them. This CDR3 contains 16 residues. Germline V gene data show CDR1 as SEHNR and CDR2 as FQNEAQ (reference sequence). CDR3 in amino acids: CASSSRRTVPYNEQFF. The CDR3 DNA reads TGTGCCAGCAGCTCAAGGAGAACAGTCCCCTACAATGAGCAGTTCTTC.

V gene TRBV30 combines with J gene TRBJ2-3; weak D call: TRBD2 (5 bases). V was clipped by 0 bases and J by 5 bases, with 18 bases between them. The CDR3 length is 16 residues. CDR1 GTSNPN and CDR2 SVGIG come from the germline V gene (reference sequence). The CDR3 DNA follows: TGTGCCTGGAGTGTTAAGAGGGCCTCGGTTGGAGATACGCAGTATTTT. This codes for CAWSVKRASVGDTQYF.

This rearrangement joins TRBV4-2 to TRBJ1-2, with D unresolved. This CDR3 is built from 16 residues. The V gene lost 0 bases and the J gene lost 4 bases, with 15 bases spanning the gap. The germline V gene encodes CDR1 LGHNA and CDR2 YNFKEQ. The CDR3 loop is CASSQDLTGRIYGYTF. CDR3 DNA sequence: TGTGCCAGCAGCCAAGATTTGACCGGACGGATCTATGGCTACACCTTC.

The chain links TRBV9 to TRBJ2-2; D uncertain. Trimming shortened V by 0 bases and J by 0 bases, and 9 bases separated the two germline ends. This CDR3 has 16 amino acids. The germline CDR1 and CDR2 sequences are SGDLS and YYNGEE. CDR3 sequence: CASSVVPMANTGELFF. The CDR3 DNA reads as TGTGCCAGCAGCGTAGTTCCGATGGCGAACACCGGGGAGCTGTTTTTT.

In this sample, this clone turned up once. CDR3 DNA sequence: TGTGCCAGCACACCTAGCGGGAGCTACAATGAGCAGTTCTTC. Translation gives CASTPSGSYNEQFF. This sequence joins TRBV7-9 and TRBJ2-1, with 10 bases matching TRBD2. After removal of 7 bases from V and 3 bases from J, the junction contained 3 bases not matched to a gene. Germline lookup yields CDR1 SEHNR and CDR2 FQNEAQ (reference sequence). The CDR3 runs 14 residues.

This chain uses TRBV13 with TRBJ2-7; 10 bases match TRBD2. This CDR3 comprises 14 residues. With V trimmed by 5 bases and J by 3 bases, 4 bases remained unmatched. In germline, CDR1 is PRHDT, CDR2 FYEKMQ (reference sequence). The CDR3 spells CASSATSGLYEQYF. CDR3 sequence (DNA): TGTGCCAGCAGCGCGACTAGCGGGCTCTACGAGCAGTACTTC.

The V call is TRBV9, the J call TRBJ1-2, with a tentative D call TRBD1 (5 bases). CDR3 size: 16 residues. CDR1 and CDR2 from the germline V gene are SGDLS and YYNGEE. V gave up 4 bases and J gave up 4 bases, with 20 bases separating them. The CDR3 region is CASSPRWGSGPYGYTF. Here the CDR3 DNA reads TGTGCCAGCAGCCCCCGTTGGGGGTCGGGCCCCTATGGCTACACCTTC.

J is TRBJ2-4 and V is TRBV19; 9 positions match TRBD1. V lost 5 bases to trimming and J lost 0 bases; unmatched junction nucleotides: 5. Germline V lookup: CDR1 LNHDA, CDR2 SQIVND (reference sequence). This CDR3 region has 16 residues. CDR3 bases: TGTGCCAGTAGTCTAGGACAGGGGCTAGCCAAAAACATTCAGTACTTC. This sequence encodes CASSLGQGLAKNIQYF.